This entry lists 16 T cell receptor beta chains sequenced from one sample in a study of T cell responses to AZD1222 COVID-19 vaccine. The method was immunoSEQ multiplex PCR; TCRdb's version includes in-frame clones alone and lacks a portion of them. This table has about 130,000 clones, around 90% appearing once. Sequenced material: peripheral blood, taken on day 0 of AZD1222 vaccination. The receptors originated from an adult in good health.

The CDR3 loop is CASSLREGNTEAFF. CDR3 coding DNA: TGTGCCAGCAGCTTAAGAGAGGGTAACACTGAAGCTTTCTTT. This rearrangement joins TRBV11-3 to TRBJ1-1; D remains ambiguous. Germline V CDR1 and CDR2: SGHNT, YENEEA. The CDR3 is made up of 14 amino acids. V was cut by 2 bases and J by 2 bases, with 9 bases left in between.

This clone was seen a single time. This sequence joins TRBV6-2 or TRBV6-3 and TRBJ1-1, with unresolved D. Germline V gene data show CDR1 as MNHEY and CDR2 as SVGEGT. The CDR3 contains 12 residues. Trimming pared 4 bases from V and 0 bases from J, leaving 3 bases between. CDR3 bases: TGTGCCAGCAGTTCAGTGAACACTGAAGCTTTCTTT. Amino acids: CASSSVNTEAFF.

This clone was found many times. The CDR3 coding sequence is TGTGCCAGTATTTACAGGGGCGGGGAGCTGTTTTTT. This encodes CASIYRGGELFF. The chain uses TRBV2 and TRBJ2-2; 7 bases are a match to TRBD1. V lost 9 bases, J lost 7 bases, and 5 bases stayed unmatched. CDR1 is SNHLY, CDR2 FYNNEI, per germline. The CDR3 runs 12 residues. Full variable domain (rest looked up from reference TRBV2 and TRBJ2-2): EPEVTQTPSHQVTQMGQEVILRCVPISNHLYFYWYRQILGQKVEFLVSFYNNEISEKSEIFDDQFSVERPDGSNFTLKIRSTKLEDSAMYFCASIYRGGELFFGEGSRLTVL.

The CDR3 spells CASRPGLAGGSGTGELFF. DNA of the CDR3: TGTGCCAGTAGGCCGGGACTAGCGGGAGGATCGGGAACCGGGGAGCTGTTTTTT. The rearrangement uses TRBV19 and TRBJ2-2, with 15 bases fitting TRBD2. The V and J ends lost 6 bases and 5 bases, in that order; junction bases with no gene match: 10. The CDR3 sequence is 18 residues long. Germline V lookup: CDR1 LNHDA, CDR2 SQIVND (reference sequence).

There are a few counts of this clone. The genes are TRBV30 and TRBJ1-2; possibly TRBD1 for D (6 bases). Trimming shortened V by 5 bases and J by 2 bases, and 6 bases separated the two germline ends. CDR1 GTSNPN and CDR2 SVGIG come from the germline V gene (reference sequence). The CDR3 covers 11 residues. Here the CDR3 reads CAWQGNYGYTF. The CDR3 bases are TGTGCCTGGCAGGGGAACTATGGCTACACCTTC.

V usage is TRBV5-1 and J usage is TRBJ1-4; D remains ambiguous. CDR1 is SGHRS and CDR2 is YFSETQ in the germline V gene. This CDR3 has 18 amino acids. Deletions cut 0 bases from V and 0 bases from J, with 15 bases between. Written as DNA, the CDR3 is TGCGCCAGCAGCTTGGGCATAATGGCCGTAGCAACTAATGAAAAACTGTTTTTT. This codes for CASSLGIMAVATNEKLFF.

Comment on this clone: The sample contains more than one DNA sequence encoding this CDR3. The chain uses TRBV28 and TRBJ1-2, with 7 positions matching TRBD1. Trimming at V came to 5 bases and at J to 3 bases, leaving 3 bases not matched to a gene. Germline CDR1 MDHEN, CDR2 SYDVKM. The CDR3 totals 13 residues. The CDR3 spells CASSPGTDYGYTF. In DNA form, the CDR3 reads TGTGCCAGCAGTCCCGGGACAGACTATGGCTACACCTTC.

CDR3 in DNA: TGTGCCAGCAGTGATCCAAGACAGGGGGACACTGAAGCTTTCTTT. This encodes CASSDPRQGDTEAFF. This rearrangement joins TRBV25-1 to TRBJ1-1; 9 bases align to TRBD1. Germline CDR1 reads MGHDK; CDR2 reads SYGVNS. The ends lost 3 bases at V and 3 bases at J; junction bases unmatched: 5. The CDR3 consists of 15 residues.

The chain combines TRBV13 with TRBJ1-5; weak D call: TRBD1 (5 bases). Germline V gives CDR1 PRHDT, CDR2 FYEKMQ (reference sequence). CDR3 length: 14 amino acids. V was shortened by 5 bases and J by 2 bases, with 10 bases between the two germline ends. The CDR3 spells CASSTGPGNQPQHF. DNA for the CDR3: TGTGCCAGCAGCACGGGGCCGGGCAATCAGCCCCAGCATTTT.

The CDR3 region is CASSLDLNTEAFF. The DNA of the CDR3 is TGTGCCAGCAGCTTAGACCTGAACACTGAAGCTTTCTTT. The V and J genes are TRBV7-7 and TRBJ1-1; unclear D gene. Trimming cost V 1 base and J 0 bases, with 3 bases left between them. The CDR3 loop spans 13 amino acids. Germline assignment: CDR1 SSHAT and CDR2 FNYEAQ (reference sequence).

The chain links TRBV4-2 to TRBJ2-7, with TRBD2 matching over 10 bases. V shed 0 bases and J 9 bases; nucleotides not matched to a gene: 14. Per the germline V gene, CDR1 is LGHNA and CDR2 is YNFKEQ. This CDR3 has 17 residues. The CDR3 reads CASSQEFPTSGTTVQYF. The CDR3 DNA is TGTGCCAGCAGCCAAGAGTTTCCCACTAGCGGGACGACGGTGCAGTACTTC.

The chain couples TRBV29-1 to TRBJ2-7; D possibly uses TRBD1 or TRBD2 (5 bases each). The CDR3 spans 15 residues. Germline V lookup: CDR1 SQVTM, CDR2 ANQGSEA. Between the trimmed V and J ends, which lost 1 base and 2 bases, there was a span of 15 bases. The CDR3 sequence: CSVEGGTRTPYEQYF. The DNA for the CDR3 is TGCAGCGTTGAAGGAGGGACGAGGACTCCCTACGAGCAGTACTTC.

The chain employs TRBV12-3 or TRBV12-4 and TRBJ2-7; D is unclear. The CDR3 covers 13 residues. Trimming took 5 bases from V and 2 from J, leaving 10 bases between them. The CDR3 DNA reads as TGTGCCAGCAGTAAAAGAGAGGCCTACGAGCAGTACTTC. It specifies CASSKREAYEQYF.

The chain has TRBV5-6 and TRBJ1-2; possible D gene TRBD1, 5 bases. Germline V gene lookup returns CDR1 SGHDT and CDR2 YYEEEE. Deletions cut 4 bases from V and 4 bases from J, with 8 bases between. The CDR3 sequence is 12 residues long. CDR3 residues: CASSAGTYGYTF. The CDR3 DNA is TGTGCCAGCAGCGCCGGGACCTATGGCTACACCTTC.

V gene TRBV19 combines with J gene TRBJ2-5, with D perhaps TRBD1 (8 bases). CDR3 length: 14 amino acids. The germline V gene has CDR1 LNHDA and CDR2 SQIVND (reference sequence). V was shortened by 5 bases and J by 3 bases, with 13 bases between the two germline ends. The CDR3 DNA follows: TGTGCCAGTAGTCGCACAGGGGGGGAAGAGACCCAGTACTTC. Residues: CASSRTGGEETQYF.

In DNA form, the CDR3 reads TGTGCCAGCAGTGAAGCAGGGGGCTCCTACGAGCAGTACTTC. Translated: CASSEAGGSYEQYF. The chain carries TRBV6-1 and TRBJ2-7, with a weak D call TRBD1 (6 bases). Germline CDR1 MNHNS, CDR2 SASEGT. The CDR3 length is 14 residues. V lost 0 bases, J lost 0 bases, and 6 bases lay in between.